The 7 T cell receptor beta chains presented below share a single source sample, sequenced in a study of shared clonotypes between healthy human individuals. The method was immunoSEQ multiplex PCR; TCRdb's version includes in-frame clones alone and lacks a portion of them. The sample records 500,000 to 550,000 clones, 90% to 96% being singletons. The sample was naive CD4+ T cells sorted from blood. This sample's subset: CD45RA+ positively selected. All receptors derive from a woman under 40 in good health.

The chain has TRBV28 and TRBJ1-2; a weak D match, TRBD1 (6 bases). The CDR3 runs 14 residues. V lost 1 base, J lost 4 bases, and 10 bases lay in between. From germline, CDR1 is MDHEN and CDR2 SYDVKM. The CDR3 DNA sequence: TGTGCCAGCAGTTTATCAGGGGCGGTCTATGGCTACACCTTC. Translation gives CASSLSGAVYGYTF.

This chain links TRBV7-9 with TRBJ1-3; D uncertain. Germline V gives CDR1 SEHNR, CDR2 FQNEAQ (reference sequence). There are 13 residues in the CDR3. The ends were cut back, 0 bases at V and 4 bases at J, with 4 bases in the middle. CDR3 DNA sequence: TGTGCCAGCAGCTTAGCAGGGGGAAACACCATATATTTT. It specifies CASSLAGGNTIYF.

V and J are TRBV13 and TRBJ2-1; perhaps TRBD2 as D (6 bases). V lost 5 bases and J 4 bases, leaving 18 bases between the germline ends. This CDR3 contains 16 residues. Looked up from germline, CDR1 is PRHDT and CDR2 is FYEKMQ (reference sequence). Here the CDR3 reads CASSPRRRGSYNEQFF. CDR3 sequence (DNA): TGTGCCAGCAGCCCCAGGCGGCGGGGATCTTACAATGAGCAGTTCTTC.

This clone has only a few counts. The V gene is TRBV25-1, the J gene TRBJ2-7, with 7 bases fitting TRBD1. This CDR3 is built from 14 residues. Per germline, CDR1 MGHDK and CDR2 SYGVNS. J lost 3 bases, V lost 4 bases, and 6 bases had no gene match. This CDR3 is CASSGTDRYYEQYF. Written as DNA, the CDR3 is TGTGCCAGCAGTGGAACGGACAGGTACTACGAGCAGTACTTC.

The V call is TRBV20-1, the J call TRBJ2-3, with 11 bases aligning to TRBD2. Germline V CDR1 and CDR2: DFQATT, SNEGSKA (reference sequence). V was pared by 6 bases and J by 10 bases, with 3 bases of the junction left unmatched. This CDR3 contains 11 residues. This CDR3 reads CSALLAGAQYF. The CDR3 region has the DNA TGCAGTGCGCTACTAGCGGGAGCGCAGTATTTT.

This chain connects TRBV7-4 to TRBJ2-7, with D hard to call. This CDR3 contains 15 residues. Germline V gene sequence: CDR1 SGHVT, CDR2 SQSDAQ. V lost 1 base and J 3 bases, leaving 13 bases between the germline ends. The CDR3 is CASSLVPETDYEQYF. Written as DNA, the CDR3 is TGTGCCAGCAGCTTAGTACCCGAGACGGACTACGAGCAGTACTTC.

The V gene is TRBV10-3, the J gene TRBJ2-1; D possibly uses TRBD1 or TRBD2 (6 bases each). CDR1 is ENHRY and CDR2 is SYGVKD in the germline V gene. V dropped 4 bases and J dropped 3 bases, with 13 bases sitting between them. This CDR3 spans 15 amino acids. For the CDR3, the DNA is TGTGCCATCAGTGGGGGGGCCTCCGACTACAATGAGCAGTTCTTC. Translating it yields CAISGGASDYNEQFF.